The text below deals with one TCR beta chain. In its sample, this clone was seen a few times. No cognate antigen has been identified for it. No clone much larger than this one lies a single base away; base qualities are absent. Cut back by 1 base and 4 bases, the V and J ends lie 13 bases apart. CDR1 MGHRA and CDR2 YSYEKL were looked up in the germline V gene. The CDR3 sequence holds 15 residues, the cysteine and phenylalanine included. Just CDR3 DNA is preserved here, 45 bases in frame from base 1. This entry comes from a study of high-grade serous ovarian cancer treatment subgroups (TCRdb year 2021). For the study in its entirety: On average, each sample produced more than 13,000 sequencing reads and roughly 7,500 unique TCR beta rearrangements. The study examined TCR beta repertoires in high-grade serous ovarian cancer patients who were grouped under a laparoscopic triage algorithm by complete gross resection or by neoadjuvant chemotherapy response. Of the approximately 30 patients in the cohort, around ten had no residual disease after primary surgery (R0), around ten were excellent NACT responders, and around ten were poor NACT responders. In total there were roughly 96 samples, since every patient provided one primary tumor sample and two metastatic tumor samples. Broader findings and caveats from the paper: TCR clonal relatedness was found to be positively correlated with neoantigen level and, by trend, with copy number variation and mutation load derived from whole-genome sequencing. Repertoire similarity ranging from about 0.1 to 0.85 was observed between tumors from the same patient, whereas almost no similarity was observed between different patients. TCR repertoire analyses were focused on CDR3, and CDR1 and CDR2 were not analyzed. Bulk tumor TCR sequencing lacked spatial information, limiting insight into HGSC tumor complexity and diversity.

The tumor samples were collected prior to definitive surgery or chemotherapy. Genomic DNA was extracted by the MD Anderson Biospecimen Extraction Resource, and TCR sequencing was done by the MD Anderson Cancer Genomics Laboratory. The 90 to 95 tumor samples underwent high-throughput TCR profiling with ImmunoSEQ. Regarding the original processing steps: Richness (unique productive sequences), clonality, evenness and relatedness were included as repertoire diversity metrics, and similarity between samples was assessed with the Bhattacharyya coefficient. In a sensitivity analysis, TCRs with fewer than two reads were excluded, and consistent conclusions were obtained. Not all clones reach the TCRdb copy of this immuneACCESS table, which keeps in-frame sequences only. Checked studies attribute under half of the gap to unresolved V genes and leave the rest unexplained. V, J and clone size were drawn from that table, and D and trimming were deduced from the DNA. Across this sample there are 10,000 or so clones, with roughly 70% seen only once. 10% of the sample lies in the top ten.

This sequence originates from a human donor with high-grade serous ovarian cancer. Material for sequencing was tumor tissue. The chain is encoded by TRBV4-1 joined to TRBJ1-1, and the D gene may be TRBD1, 5 bases matching. The DNA sequence is TGCGCCAGCAGCCAAGCGGCAGGGTATCCCACTGAAGCTTTCTTT. Protein translation: CASSQAAGYPTEAFF.